This T cell receptor beta chain was recovered during a study of blood T cells in healthy people across ages. For the second PCR, which ran for roughly 7 to 11 cycles, a sample-barcoded 5' primer and a J-beta primer mix were used. TCRdb recomputed calls from the 5' RACE reads with MiXCR, one row per CDR3 protein. The repertoire consists of fewer than 700,000 distinct CDR3 sequences, with around 48% occurring once and the leading ten covering roughly 25%. V was pared by 6 bases and J by 2 bases, with 2 bases of the junction left unmatched. Germline CDR1 reads ENHRY; CDR2 reads SYGVKD. The CDR3 totals 14 residues.

V is TRBV10-3 and J is TRBJ2-2; 8 bases match TRBD2. This TCR was recovered from an elderly man in good health. Specimen: blood. This chain's CDR3 is CAIRAGGNTGELFF. The CDR3 nucleotides read TGTGCCATCAGGGCGGGAGGAAACACCGGGGAGCTGTTTTTT.